This TCR beta chain was captured by sequencing in a study of CD8+ T cells in alopecia areata. Study-wide results and limits: Sharing of TCR sequences between patients (possibly for HLA-related reasons) was less clear than in mice.

cDNA serving as the sequencing template came from extracted, reverse transcribed RNA. This table comes from immunoSEQ multiplex PCR, and its TCRdb copy is limited to in-frame clones, with some not included. This table holds 50,000 to 70,000 clones, 44% found once. Remarks on this clone: Its specificity is unknown.

CDR3 length: 16 amino acids. Germline lookup yields CDR1 SGDLS and CDR2 YYNGEE. V was clipped by 4 bases and J by 4 bases, with 17 bases between them. The clonotype comes from a human donor with alopecia areata. V gene TRBV9 combines with J gene TRBJ2-2; D ambiguous. The specimen was NKG2D-low CD8+ T cells sorted from blood. The CDR3: CASSPVGAGVTGELFF. The CDR3 coding sequence is TGTGCCAGCAGCCCCGTCGGAGCTGGGGTCACCGGGGAGCTGTTTTTT.